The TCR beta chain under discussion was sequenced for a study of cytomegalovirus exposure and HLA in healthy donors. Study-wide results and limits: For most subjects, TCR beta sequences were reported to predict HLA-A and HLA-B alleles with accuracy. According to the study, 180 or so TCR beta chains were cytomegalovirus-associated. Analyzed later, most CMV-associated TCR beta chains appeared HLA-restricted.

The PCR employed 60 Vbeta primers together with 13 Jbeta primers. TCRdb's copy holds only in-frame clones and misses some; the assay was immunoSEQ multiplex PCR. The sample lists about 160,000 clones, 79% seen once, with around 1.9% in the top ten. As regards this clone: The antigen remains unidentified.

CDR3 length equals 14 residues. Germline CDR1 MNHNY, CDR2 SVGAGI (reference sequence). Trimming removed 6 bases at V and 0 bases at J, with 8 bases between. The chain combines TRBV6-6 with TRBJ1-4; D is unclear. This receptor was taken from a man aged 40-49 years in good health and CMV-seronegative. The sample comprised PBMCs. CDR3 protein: CASSPPATNEKLFF. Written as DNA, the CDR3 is TGTGCCAGCAGCCCTCCTGCAACTAATGAAAAACTGTTTTTT.